The clone carrying this T cell receptor (beta chain) was counted between two and nine times. Its target is unknown. Germline V gene data show CDR1 as MDHEN and CDR2 as SYDVKM. The V and J ends lost 2 bases and 3 bases respectively, with 10 bases between them. The CDR3 spans 14 residues. This specimen comes from a study of human T cells and chemical hapten exposure. Study at large: Diagnoses of alopecia areata, totalis or universalis occurred in mostly female patients. Study-wide results and caveats: The number of TCRs above 1 in 1000 frequency did not change after DPC sensitization.

The time point: patch test 1, 2 weeks after DPC sensitization. Sample treatment: therapeutic diphenylcyclopropenone sensitization with weekly scalp DPC. TCRdb recomputed calls from the RACE reads with MiXCR, one row per CDR3 protein. The data contain under 150,000 distinct CDR3 sequences, around an eighth of them singletons. This receptor was taken from a woman aged 50 to 60 with alopecia areata. Some clones in this sample may be carry-over from other donors' samples. The chain is built from TRBV28 and TRBJ1-1, with D unclear. The sample consisted of whole blood, taken in connection with sensitization to the hapten diphenylcyclopropenone (DPC). The CDR3 sequence: CASSLRTEHTEAFF. In DNA form, the CDR3 reads TGTGCCAGCAGTTTACGCACGGAGCACACTGAAGCTTTCTTT.